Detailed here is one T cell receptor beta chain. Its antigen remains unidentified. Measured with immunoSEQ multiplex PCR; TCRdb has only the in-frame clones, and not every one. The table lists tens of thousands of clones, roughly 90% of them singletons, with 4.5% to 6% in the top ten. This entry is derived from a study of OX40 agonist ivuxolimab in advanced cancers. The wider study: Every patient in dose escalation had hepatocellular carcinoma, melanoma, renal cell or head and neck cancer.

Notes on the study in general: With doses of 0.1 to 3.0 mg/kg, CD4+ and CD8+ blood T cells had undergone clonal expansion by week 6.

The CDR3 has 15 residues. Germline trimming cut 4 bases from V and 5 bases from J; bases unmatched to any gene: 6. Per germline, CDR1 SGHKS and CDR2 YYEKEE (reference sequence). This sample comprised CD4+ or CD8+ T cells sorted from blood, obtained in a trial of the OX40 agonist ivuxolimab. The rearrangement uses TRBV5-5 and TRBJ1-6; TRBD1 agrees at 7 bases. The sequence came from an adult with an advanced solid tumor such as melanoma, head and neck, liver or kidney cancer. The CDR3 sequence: CASSGGQVNNSPLHF. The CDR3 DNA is TGTGCCAGCAGCGGCGGACAGGTTAATAATTCACCCCTCCACTTT.